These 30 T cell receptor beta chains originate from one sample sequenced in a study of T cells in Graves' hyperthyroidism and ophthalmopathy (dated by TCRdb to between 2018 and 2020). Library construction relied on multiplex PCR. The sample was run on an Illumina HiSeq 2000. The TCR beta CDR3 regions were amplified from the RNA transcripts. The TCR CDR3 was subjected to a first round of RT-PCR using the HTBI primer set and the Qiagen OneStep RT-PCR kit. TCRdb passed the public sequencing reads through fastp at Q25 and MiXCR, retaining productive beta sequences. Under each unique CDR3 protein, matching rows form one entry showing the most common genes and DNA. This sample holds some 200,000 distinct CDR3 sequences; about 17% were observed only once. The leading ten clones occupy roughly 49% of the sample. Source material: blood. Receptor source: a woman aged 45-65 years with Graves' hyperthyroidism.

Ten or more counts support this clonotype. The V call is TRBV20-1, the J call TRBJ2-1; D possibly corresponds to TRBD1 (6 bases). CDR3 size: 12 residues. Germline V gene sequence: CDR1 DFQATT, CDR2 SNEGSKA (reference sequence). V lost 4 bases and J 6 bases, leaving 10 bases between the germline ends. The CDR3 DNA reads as TGCAGTGCTAATCCAGGGGTCAATGAGCAGTTCTTC. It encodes CSANPGVNEQFF.

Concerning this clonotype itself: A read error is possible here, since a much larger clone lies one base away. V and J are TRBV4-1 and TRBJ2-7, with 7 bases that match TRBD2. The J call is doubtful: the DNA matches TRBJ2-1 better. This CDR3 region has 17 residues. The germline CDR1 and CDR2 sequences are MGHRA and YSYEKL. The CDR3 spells CASSQVVGQRGTYEQFF. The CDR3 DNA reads TGCGCCAGCAGCCAAGTCGTTGGGCAGCGGGGCACCTACGAGCAGTTCTTC.

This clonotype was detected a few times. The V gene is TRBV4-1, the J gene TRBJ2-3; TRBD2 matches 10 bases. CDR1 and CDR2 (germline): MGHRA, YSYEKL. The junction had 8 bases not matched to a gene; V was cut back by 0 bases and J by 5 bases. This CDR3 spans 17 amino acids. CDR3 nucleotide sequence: TGCGCCAGCAGCCAAGATCTAGCGGGAGTCAGGGGAGATACGCAGTATTTT. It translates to CASSQDLAGVRGDTQYF.

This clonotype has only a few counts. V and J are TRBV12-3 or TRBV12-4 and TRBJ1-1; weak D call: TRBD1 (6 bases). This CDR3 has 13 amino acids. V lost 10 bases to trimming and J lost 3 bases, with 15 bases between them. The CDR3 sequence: CATALRGDTEAFF. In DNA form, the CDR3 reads TGTGCCACCGCGCTTAGGGGGGACACTGAAGCTTTCTTT.

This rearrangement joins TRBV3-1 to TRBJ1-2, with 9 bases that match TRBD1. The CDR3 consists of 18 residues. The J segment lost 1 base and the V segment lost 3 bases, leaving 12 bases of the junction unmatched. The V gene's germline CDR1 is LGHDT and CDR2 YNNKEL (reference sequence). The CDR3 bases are TGTGCCAGCAGCCACCTATCCCTCCGGGACAGGGTTAACTATGGCTACACCTTC. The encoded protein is CASSHLSLRDRVNYGYTF.

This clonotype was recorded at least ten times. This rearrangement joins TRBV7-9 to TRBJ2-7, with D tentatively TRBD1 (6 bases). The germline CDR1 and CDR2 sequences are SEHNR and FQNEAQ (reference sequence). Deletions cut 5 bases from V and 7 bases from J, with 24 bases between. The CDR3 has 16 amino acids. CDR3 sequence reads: CASSPPTGPDQREQYF. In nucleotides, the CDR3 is TGTGCCAGCAGCCCACCGACAGGACCCGACCAGAGGGAGCAGTACTTC.

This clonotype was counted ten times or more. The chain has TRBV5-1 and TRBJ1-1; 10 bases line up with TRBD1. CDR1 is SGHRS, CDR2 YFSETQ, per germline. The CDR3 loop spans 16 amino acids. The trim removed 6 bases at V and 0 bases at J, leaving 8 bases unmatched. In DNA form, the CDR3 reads TGCGCCAGCAACATCGGACAGGGGGTGTTGAACACTGAAGCTTTCTTT. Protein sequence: CASNIGQGVLNTEAFF.

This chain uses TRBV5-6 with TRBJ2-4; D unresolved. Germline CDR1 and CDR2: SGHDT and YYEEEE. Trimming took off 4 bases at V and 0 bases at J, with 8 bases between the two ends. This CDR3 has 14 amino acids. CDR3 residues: CASSLFLAKNIQYF. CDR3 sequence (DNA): TGTGCCAGCAGCCTATTTCTAGCCAAAAACATTCAGTACTTC.

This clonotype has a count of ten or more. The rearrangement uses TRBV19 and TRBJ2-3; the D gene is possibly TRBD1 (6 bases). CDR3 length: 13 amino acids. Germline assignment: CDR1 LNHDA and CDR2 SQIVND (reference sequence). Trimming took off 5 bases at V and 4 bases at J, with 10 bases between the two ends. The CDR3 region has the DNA TGTGCCAGTAGTCTCCAGGGGTCAGATACGCAGTATTTT. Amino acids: CASSLQGSDTQYF.

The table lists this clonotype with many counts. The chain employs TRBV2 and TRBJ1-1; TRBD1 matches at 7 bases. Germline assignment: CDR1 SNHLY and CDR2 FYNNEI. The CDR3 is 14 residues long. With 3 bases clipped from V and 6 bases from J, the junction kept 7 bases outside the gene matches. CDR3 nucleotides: TGTGCCAGCAGTGATGAGGGGGCAAGGGCTGAAGCTTTCTTT. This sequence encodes CASSDEGARAEAFF.

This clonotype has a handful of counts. The DNA for the CDR3 is TGTGCCAGCACGAGGGGTCTTAATCAGCCCCAGCATTTT. This encodes CASTRGLNQPQHF. The rearrangement joins TRBV19 to TRBJ1-5; D possibly corresponds to TRBD1 (5 bases). The length of the CDR3 is 13 residues. Germline loops: CDR1 LNHDA, CDR2 SQIVND (reference sequence). With 9 bases removed from V and 4 bases from J, the gap between germline ends came to 13 bases.

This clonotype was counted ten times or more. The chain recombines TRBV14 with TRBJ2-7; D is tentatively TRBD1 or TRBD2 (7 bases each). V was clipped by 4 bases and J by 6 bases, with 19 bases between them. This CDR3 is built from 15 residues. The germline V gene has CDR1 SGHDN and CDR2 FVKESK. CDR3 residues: CASSLRGGSRLEQYF. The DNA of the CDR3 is TGTGCCAGCAGCCTCAGGGGGGGATCGAGGCTCGAGCAGTACTTC.

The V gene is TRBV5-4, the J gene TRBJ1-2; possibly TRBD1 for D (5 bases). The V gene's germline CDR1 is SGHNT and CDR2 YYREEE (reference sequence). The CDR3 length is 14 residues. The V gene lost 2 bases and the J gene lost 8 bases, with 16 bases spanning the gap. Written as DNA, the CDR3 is TGTGCCAGCAGCTTACTGGGGACTACGTGGGGCTACACCTTC. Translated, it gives CASSLLGTTWGYTF.

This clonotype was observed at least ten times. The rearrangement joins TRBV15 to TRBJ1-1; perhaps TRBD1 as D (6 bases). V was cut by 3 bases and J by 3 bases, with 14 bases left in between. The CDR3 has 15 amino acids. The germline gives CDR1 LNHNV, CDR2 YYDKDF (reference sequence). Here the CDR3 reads CATSSNRVRDTEAFF. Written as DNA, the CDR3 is TGTGCCACCAGCAGCAACAGGGTACGGGACACTGAAGCTTTCTTT.

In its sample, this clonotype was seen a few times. The CDR3 DNA is TGCAGCGTTGACTCAGGGGGCATCGGGGAGCTGTTTTTT. The encoded protein is CSVDSGGIGELFF. The chain combines TRBV29-1 with TRBJ2-2; 8 bases fit TRBD1. The V gene's germline CDR1 is SQVTM and CDR2 ANQGSEA. The CDR3 totals 13 residues. J gave up 7 bases and V 3 bases, and 4 bases lay outside the gene matches.

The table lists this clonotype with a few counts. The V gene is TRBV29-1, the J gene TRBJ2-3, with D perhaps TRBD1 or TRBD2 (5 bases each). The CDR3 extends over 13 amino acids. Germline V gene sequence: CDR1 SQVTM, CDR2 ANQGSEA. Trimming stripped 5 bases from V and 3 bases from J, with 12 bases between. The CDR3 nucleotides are TGCAGCGTTTTTGTCGGGGCGACAGATACGCAGTATTTT. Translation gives CSVFVGATDTQYF.

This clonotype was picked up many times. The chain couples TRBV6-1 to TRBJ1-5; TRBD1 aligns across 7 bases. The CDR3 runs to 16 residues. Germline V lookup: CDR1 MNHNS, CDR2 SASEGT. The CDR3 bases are TGTGCTATCAACAGGGGCTATCCTCATAGCAATCAGCCCCAGCATTTT. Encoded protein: CAINRGYPHSNQPQHF.

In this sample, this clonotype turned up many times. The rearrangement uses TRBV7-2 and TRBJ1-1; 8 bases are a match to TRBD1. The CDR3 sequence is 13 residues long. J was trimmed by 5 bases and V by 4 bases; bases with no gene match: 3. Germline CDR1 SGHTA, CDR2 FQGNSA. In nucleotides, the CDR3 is TGTGCCAGCAGCTCCCGACAGGGGACTGAAGCTTTCTTT. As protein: CASSSRQGTEAFF.

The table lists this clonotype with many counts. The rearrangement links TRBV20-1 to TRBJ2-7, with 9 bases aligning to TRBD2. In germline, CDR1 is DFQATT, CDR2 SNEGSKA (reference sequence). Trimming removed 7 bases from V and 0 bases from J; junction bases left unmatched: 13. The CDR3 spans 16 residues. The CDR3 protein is CSVQRSGSPLSYEQYF. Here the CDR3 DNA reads TGCAGTGTTCAGCGTAGCGGGAGCCCCCTCTCCTACGAGCAGTACTTC.

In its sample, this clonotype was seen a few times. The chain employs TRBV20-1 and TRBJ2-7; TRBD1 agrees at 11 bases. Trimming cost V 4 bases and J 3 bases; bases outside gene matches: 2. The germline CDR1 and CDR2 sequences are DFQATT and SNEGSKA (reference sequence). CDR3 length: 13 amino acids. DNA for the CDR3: TGCAGTGCTAAGGGACAGGGGGGCTACGAGCAGTACTTC. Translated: CSAKGQGGYEQYF.

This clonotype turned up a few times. CDR3 nucleotide sequence: TGTGCCAGCAGTGAAAATCCCCTCTACGAGCAGTACTTC. This gives the protein CASSENPLYEQYF. This rearrangement joins TRBV6-1 to TRBJ2-7; D ambiguous. CDR1 and CDR2 from the germline V gene are MNHNS and SASEGT. V lost 2 bases to trimming and J lost 3 bases, with 8 bases between them. The CDR3 covers 13 residues.

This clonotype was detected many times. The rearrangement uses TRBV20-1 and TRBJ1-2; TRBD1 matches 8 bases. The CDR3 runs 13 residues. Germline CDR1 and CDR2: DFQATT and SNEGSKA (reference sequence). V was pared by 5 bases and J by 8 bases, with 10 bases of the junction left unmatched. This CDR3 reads CSAFTDRVGGYTF. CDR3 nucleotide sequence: TGCAGTGCTTTTACGGACAGGGTGGGGGGCTACACCTTC.

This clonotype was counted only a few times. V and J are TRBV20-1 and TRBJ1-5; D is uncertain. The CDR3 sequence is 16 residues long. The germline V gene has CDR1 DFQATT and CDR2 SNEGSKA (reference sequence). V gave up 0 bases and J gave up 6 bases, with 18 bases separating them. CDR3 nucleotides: TGCAGTGCTAGAGATGGCGGAGGGAATTCGGGTCAGCCCCAGCATTTT. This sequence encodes CSARDGGGNSGQPQHF.

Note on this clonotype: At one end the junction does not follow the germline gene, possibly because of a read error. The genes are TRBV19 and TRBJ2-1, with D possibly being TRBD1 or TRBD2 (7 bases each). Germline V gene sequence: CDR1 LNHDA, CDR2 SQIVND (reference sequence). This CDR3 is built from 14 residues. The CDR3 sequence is CATRGRAGYSEQFF. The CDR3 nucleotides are TGTGCCACCAGGGGGAGGGCCGGGTACAGTGAGCAGTTCTTC.

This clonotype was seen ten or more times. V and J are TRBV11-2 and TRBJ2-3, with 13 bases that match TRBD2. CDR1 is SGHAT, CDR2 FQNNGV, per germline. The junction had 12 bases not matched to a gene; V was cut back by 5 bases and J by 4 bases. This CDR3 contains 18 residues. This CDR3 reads CASSPILRLAGGADTQYF. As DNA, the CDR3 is TGTGCCAGCAGCCCCATTCTACGACTAGCGGGAGGTGCAGATACGCAGTATTTT.

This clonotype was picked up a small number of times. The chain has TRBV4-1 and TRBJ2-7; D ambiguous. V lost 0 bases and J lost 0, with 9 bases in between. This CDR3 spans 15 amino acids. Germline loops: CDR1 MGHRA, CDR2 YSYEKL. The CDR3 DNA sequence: TGCGCCAGCAGCCAAGACGGTGTCAGCTCCTACGAGCAGTACTTC. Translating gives CASSQDGVSSYEQYF.

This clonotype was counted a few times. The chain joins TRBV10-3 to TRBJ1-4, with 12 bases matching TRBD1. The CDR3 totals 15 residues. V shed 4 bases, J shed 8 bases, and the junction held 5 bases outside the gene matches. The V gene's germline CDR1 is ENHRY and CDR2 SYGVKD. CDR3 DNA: TGTGCCATCAGTGCTGGGACAGGGGGCACAGAAAAACTGTTTTTT. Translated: CAISAGTGGTEKLFF.

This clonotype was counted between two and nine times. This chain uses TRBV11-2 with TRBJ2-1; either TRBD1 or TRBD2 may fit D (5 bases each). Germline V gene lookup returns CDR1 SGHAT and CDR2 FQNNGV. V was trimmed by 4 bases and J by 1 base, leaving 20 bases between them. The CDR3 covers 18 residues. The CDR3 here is CASSSKGRDSLSYNEQFF. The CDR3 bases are TGTGCCAGCAGCTCAAAGGGGAGAGACAGTCTGTCCTACAATGAGCAGTTCTTC. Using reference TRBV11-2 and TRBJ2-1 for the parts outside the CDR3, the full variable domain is EAGVAQSPRYKIIEKRQSVAFWCNPISGHATLYWYQQILGQGPKLLIQFQNNGVVDDSQLPKDRFSAERLKGVDSTLKIQPAKLEDSAVYLCASSSKGRDSLSYNEQFFGPGTRLTVL.

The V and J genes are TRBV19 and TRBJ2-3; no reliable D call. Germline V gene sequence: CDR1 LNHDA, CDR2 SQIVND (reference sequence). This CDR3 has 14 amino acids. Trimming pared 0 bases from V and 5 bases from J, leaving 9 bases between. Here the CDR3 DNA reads TGTGCCAGTAGTATAGAAGAAGAACAAGATACGCAGTATTTT. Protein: CASSIEEEQDTQYF. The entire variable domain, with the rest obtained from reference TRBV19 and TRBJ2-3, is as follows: DGGITQSPKYLFRKEGQNVTLSCEQNLNHDAMYWYRQDPGQGLRLIYYSQIVNDFQKGDIAEGYSVSREKKESFPLTVTSAQKNPTAFYLCASSIEEEQDTQYFGPGTRLTVL.

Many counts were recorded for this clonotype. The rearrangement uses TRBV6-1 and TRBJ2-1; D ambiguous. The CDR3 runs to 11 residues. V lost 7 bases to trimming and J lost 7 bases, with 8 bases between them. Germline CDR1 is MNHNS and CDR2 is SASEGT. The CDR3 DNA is TGTGCCAGCACAAAAATGAATGAGCAGTTCTTC. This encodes CASTKMNEQFF.